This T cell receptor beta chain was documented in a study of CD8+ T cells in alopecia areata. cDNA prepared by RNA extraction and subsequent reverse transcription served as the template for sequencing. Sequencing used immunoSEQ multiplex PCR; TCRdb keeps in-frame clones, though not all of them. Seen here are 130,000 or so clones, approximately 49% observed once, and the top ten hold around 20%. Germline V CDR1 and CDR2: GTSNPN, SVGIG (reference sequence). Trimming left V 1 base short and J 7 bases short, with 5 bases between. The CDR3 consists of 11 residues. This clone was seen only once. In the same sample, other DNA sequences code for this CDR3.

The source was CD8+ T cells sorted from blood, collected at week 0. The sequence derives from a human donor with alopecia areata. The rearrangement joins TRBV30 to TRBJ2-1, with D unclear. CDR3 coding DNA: TGTGCCTGGAGTGGCGGAAATGAGCAGTTCTTC. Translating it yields CAWSGGNEQFF. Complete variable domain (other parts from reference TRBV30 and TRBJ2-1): SQTIHQWPATLVQPVGSPLSLECTVEGTSNPNLYWYRQAAGRGLQLLFYSVGIGQISSEVPQNLSASRPQDRQFILSSKKLLLSDSGFYLCAWSGGNEQFFGPGTRLTVL.